The rows below give T cell receptor beta chains drawn from one sample of a study of OX40 agonist ivuxolimab in advanced cancers. Profiled with immunoSEQ multiplex PCR; TCRdb holds only in-frame clones, not every one. Of approximately 38,000 clones in the sample, approximately 83% were seen once. Material: CD4+ or CD8+ T cells sorted from blood, obtained in a trial of the OX40 agonist ivuxolimab. These receptors were obtained from an adult with an advanced solid tumor such as melanoma, head and neck, liver or kidney cancer. Each CDR3 is given with its conserved first and last residue. Each record gives: D gene, V gene, clone size, J gene, CDR3 DNA, CDR3 protein. D genes are given only for firm matches. Only part of the rows carry a size: once, few, many, or a class if the clone is expanded.

>-|TRBV6-1|-|TRBJ1-5
TGTGCCAGCAGTCCCTATAGCAATCAGCCCCAGCATTTT
CASSPYSNQPQHF
>-|TRBV19|-|TRBJ2-1
TGTGCCAGTAGAGTAGGGAATGAGCAGTTCTTC
CASRVGNEQFF
>-|TRBV30|-|TRBJ2-7
TGTGCCTGGAGTGGAGGGGACCACGAGCAGTACTTC
CAWSGGDHEQYF
>-|TRBV7-2|-|TRBJ2-3
TGTGCCAGCAGTTTTCTCCGGGATTCCAGCACAGATACGCAGTATTTT
CASSFLRDSSTDTQYF
>-|TRBV6-1|-|TRBJ1-1
TGTGCCAGCAGTGAAGCCTCACAGTTGAACACTGAAGCTTTCTTT
CASSEASQLNTEAFF
>-|TRBV30|-|TRBJ2-1
TGTGCCTGGAGTTCTAGTCCAGAGCAGTTCTTC
CAWSSSPEQFF
>TRBD1|TRBV4-3|-|TRBJ2-7
TGCGCCAGCAGCCAAGACTTACAGGGGGCCGACGAGCAGTACTTC
CASSQDLQGADEQYF
>TRBD2|TRBV27|-|TRBJ2-3
TGTGCCAGCAGTTTTGGGTTCGGCGGGGGGGGAAGAGATACGCAGTATTTT
CASSFGFGGGGRDTQYF
>-|TRBV27|-|TRBJ2-3
TGTGCCAGCAGTTTATCGATCCGCAGGGTGGATACGCAGTATTTT
CASSLSIRRVDTQYF
>-|TRBV4-3|few|TRBJ1-2
TGCGCCAGCAGCCAAGACTCTACGAACTATGGCTACACCTTC
CASSQDSTNYGYTF
>-|TRBV6-5|-|TRBJ2-7
TGTGCCAGCAGTTACGGGGGCTCCTACGAGCAGTACTTC
CASSYGGSYEQYF
>-|TRBV30|few|TRBJ2-6
TGTGCCTGGAGTTTGTTTAGGGCCCTTGGTTCTGGGGCCAACGTCCTGACTTTC
CAWSLFRALGSGANVLTF
>TRBD2|TRBV28|few|TRBJ2-1
TGTGCCAGTACATCTCGGACTAGCGGGATTGAGAAGATATACAATGAGCAGTTCTTC
CASTSRTSGIEKIYNEQFF
>-|TRBV4-1|-|TRBJ2-7
TGCGCCAGCAGCCAAGACCCAAGCTCCTACGAGCAGTACTTC
CASSQDPSSYEQYF
>-|TRBV7-6|once|TRBJ2-7
TGTGCCAGCAGCTCTGGCAGGGGTTCCTACGAGCAGTACTTC
CASSSGRGSYEQYF
>-|TRBV13|-|TRBJ2-2
TGTGCCAGCAGCCCCCGGACTGACGCGAACACCGGGGAGCTGTTTTTT
CASSPRTDANTGELFF
>-|TRBV5-1|-|TRBJ2-6
TGCGCCAGCAGCTTGGACAGATTAAGCTCTGGGGCCAACGTCCTGACTTTC
CASSLDRLSSGANVLTF
>TRBD1|TRBV6-5|-|TRBJ1-2
TGTGCCAGCAGTTATTCGGACAGGGGTTGGTATGGCTACACCTTC
CASSYSDRGWYGYTF
>TRBD1|TRBV5-4|-|TRBJ1-3
TGTGCCAGCAGCTTGGGCGGGACAGGGGGCTCTCCTGGAAACACCATATATTTT
CASSLGGTGGSPGNTIYF
>-|TRBV27|-|TRBJ2-1
TGTGCCAGCAGTTACGCCGGGCCCTTGGATGAGCAGTTCTTC
CASSYAGPLDEQFF
>-|TRBV15|-|TRBJ2-3
TGTGCCACCAGCCCCCGCGGGCGGGGCACAGATACGCAGTATTTT
CATSPRGRGTDTQYF
>-|TRBV7-9|-|TRBJ1-5
TGTGCCAGCAGCTTGGGCGGGGCTCAGCCCCAGCATTTT
CASSLGGAQPQHF
>TRBD2|TRBV19|-|TRBJ2-1
TGTGCCAGTGGTTATTTAGCGGGAGTAGACTACAATGAGCAGTTCTTC
CASGYLAGVDYNEQFF
>-|TRBV27|-|TRBJ1-1
TGTGCCAGCAGTTTATCGCGAAACACTGAAGCTTTCTTT
CASSLSRNTEAFF
>TRBD2|TRBV7-8|once|TRBJ2-3
TGTGCCAGCAGCTTAATTACTTCTAGCGGGAGGGGCACAGATACGCAGTATTTT
CASSLITSSGRGTDTQYF
>-|TRBV5-1|-|TRBJ2-1
TGCGCCAGCAGCTTGGACAGCTATGAGCAGTTCTTC
CASSLDSYEQFF
>-|TRBV7-6|-|TRBJ2-1
TGTGCCAGCAGCTTAGCGGGGGGCCTCAATGAGCAGTTCTTC
CASSLAGGLNEQFF
>-|TRBV2|-|TRBJ1-5
TGTGCCAGCAGTGTAGGAGGCAATCAGCCCCAGCATTTT
CASSVGGNQPQHF
>TRBD2|TRBV7-9|-|TRBJ2-1
TGTGCCAGCAGCTCCTCCGGGACTAGCGGGGGGGCGCATGAGCAGTTCTTC
CASSSSGTSGGAHEQFF
>-|TRBV7-3|few|TRBJ2-6
TGTGCCAGCAGCTTAATTTCCGGGGCCAACGTCCTGACTTTC
CASSLISGANVLTF
>-|TRBV2|-|TRBJ2-7
TGTGCCAGCAGTGAAGTCGGGTATCGCTACGAGCAGTACTTC
CASSEVGYRYEQYF
>-|TRBV5-4|-|TRBJ2-1
TGTGCCAGCAGGGGGCTCGACAATGAGCAGTTCTTC
CASRGLDNEQFF
>-|TRBV28|-|TRBJ1-2
TGTGCCAGCCTCGGGGAGGAGACCGGGTTTCGGGGCTCCAAGTTATATGGCTACACCTTC
CASLGEETGFRGSKLYGYTF
>-|TRBV5-6|-|TRBJ1-1
TGTGCCAGCAGCTTGTCAGGGGACACTGAAGCTTTCTTT
CASSLSGDTEAFF
>-|TRBV19|once|TRBJ1-1
TGTGCCAGTAGTATCTCTTCGGGAGGGGACCCCAACACTGAAGCTTTCTTT
CASSISSGGDPNTEAFF
>-|TRBV11-1|-|TRBJ2-3
TGTGCCAGCAGCTTAGCGCTAAATAGGCGGACAGATACGCAGTATTTT
CASSLALNRRTDTQYF
>-|TRBV5-6|-|TRBJ2-7
TGTGCCAGCAGCTTAGTTCTCTCCTACGAGCAGTACTTC
CASSLVLSYEQYF
>TRBD1|TRBV7-3|-|TRBJ1-1
TGTGCCAGCAGCTTAACGGACAGGGACACTGAAGCTTTCTTT
CASSLTDRDTEAFF
>-|TRBV5-6|-|TRBJ1-2
TGTGCCAGCAGCTCGGCCTTATATGGCTACACCTTC
CASSSALYGYTF
>TRBD1|TRBV5-4|-|TRBJ2-7
TGTGCCAGCAGCCTCGAGGGACAGGCCTCCTACGAGCAGTACTTC
CASSLEGQASYEQYF
>TRBD1|TRBV29-1|-|TRBJ2-7
TGCAGCGGAGGGACAGGCGACCTTTACGAGCAGTACTTC
CSGGTGDLYEQYF
>-|TRBV7-9|once|TRBJ2-7
TGTGCCAGCAGCCTAGGGACATACGAGCAGTACTTC
CASSLGTYEQYF
>-|TRBV11-2|-|TRBJ1-1
TGTGCCAGCAGCTTAGCAACAGCAATTGAAGCTTTCTTT
CASSLATAIEAFF
>-|TRBV27|-|TRBJ2-6
TGTGCCAGCAGTTTAGTAGCATCTGGGGCCAACGTCCTGACTTTC
CASSLVASGANVLTF
>TRBD1|TRBV28|-|TRBJ1-3
TGTGCCAGCAGTTCACAGGGACAGATCTTCTCTGGAAACACCATATATTTT
CASSSQGQIFSGNTIYF
>TRBD2|TRBV6-4|-|TRBJ2-3
TGTGCCAGCAGTCTGACTAGCGGGAGCACAGATACGCAGTATTTT
CASSLTSGSTDTQYF
>-|TRBV27|-|TRBJ2-2
TGTGCCAGCAGATGGAACACCGGGGAGCTGTTTTTT
CASRWNTGELFF
>TRBD1|TRBV19|-|TRBJ1-2
TGTGCCAGTAGTATTTATAAAGGGACAGGGTCCGATGGCTACACCTTC
CASSIYKGTGSDGYTF
>-|TRBV6-5|few|TRBJ1-1
TGTGCCAGCAGCCCAGGGTATAGGGGTGAAGCTTTCTTT
CASSPGYRGEAFF
>TRBD2|TRBV5-4|-|TRBJ2-7
TGTGCCAGCAGCCAAGAGCGGGGGAGCTCCTACGAGCAGTACTTC
CASSQERGSSYEQYF
>-|TRBV7-8|-|TRBJ1-2
TGTGCCAGCAGCCCCGCCCTGGGCCTCTATGGCTACACCTTC
CASSPALGLYGYTF
>TRBD2|TRBV4-1|-|TRBJ2-5
TGCGCCAGCAGCCAAGAAAGGCTAGCGGGGGAAGAGACCCAGTACTTC
CASSQERLAGEETQYF
>-|TRBV11-3|-|TRBJ2-3
TGTGCCAGCAGCTTAGGACTGGGGAGTACTAGCACAGATACGCAGTATTTT
CASSLGLGSTSTDTQYF
>TRBD1|TRBV19|-|TRBJ2-5
TGTGCCAGTAGTATAAACAGGGGCTCCCAAGAGACCCAGTACTTC
CASSINRGSQETQYF